What follows are 30 T cell receptor beta chains derived from one specimen sequenced in a study of T cells after yellow fever vaccination (dated by TCRdb to about 2019). The library was built by means of 5' RACE. Sequencing was carried out with an Illumina HiSeq 2500. TCRdb trimmed the raw reads at Q25, called clones with MiXCR and kept productive beta chains. Under each unique CDR3 protein, matching rows form one entry showing the most common genes and DNA. The sample yields tens of thousands of distinct CDR3 sequences; 7.1% were counted once. The ten largest clones capture around 44% of the sample. This specimen's treatment or condition label, interpreted: live attenuated yellow fever vaccine strain. The starting material was CD8+ T cells sorted from PBMCs, obtained on the day of the first yellow fever vaccination. These receptors originate from a man younger than 30 who received the YFV17D yellow fever vaccine.

For this clonotype: Being one base from a much bigger clone, this may be a read error. The chain combines TRBV27 with TRBJ2-3, with 11 bases aligning to TRBD2. This CDR3 contains 19 residues. CDR1 and CDR2 from the germline V gene are MNHEY and SMNVEV (reference sequence). The CDR3 here is CAISLRLAGGPLGTDTQYF. The CDR3 coding sequence is TGTGCCATCAGTTTAAGGCTAGCGGGGGGCCCCTTGGGCACAGATACGCAGTATTTT.

This chain connects TRBV13 to TRBJ2-7, with D perhaps given as TRBD1 or TRBD2 (5 bases each). Trimming removed 5 bases at V and 4 bases at J, with 18 bases between. This CDR3 region has 15 residues. Germline V CDR1 and CDR2: PRHDT, FYEKMQ (reference sequence). CDR3 sequence (DNA): TGTGCCAGCAGCCCTATTACCGGGACCAATTACGAGCAGTACTTC. It encodes CASSPITGTNYEQYF.

This clonotype was recorded at least ten times. The chain joins TRBV7-2 to TRBJ2-3; D may be TRBD2 (7 bases). This CDR3 is 17 amino acids long. CDR1 and CDR2 from the germline V gene are SGHTA and FQGNSA. V lost 3 bases and J 2 bases, leaving 18 bases between the germline ends. This CDR3 is CASSFIGGARFTDTQYF. DNA of the CDR3: TGTGCCAGCAGCTTTATAGGGGGGGCGAGATTCACAGATACGCAGTATTTT.

This clonotype was recorded at least ten times. CDR3 in amino acids: CASTLTGSSYNEQFF. CDR3 nucleotide sequence: TGTGCCAGCACCCTTACGGGGAGCTCCTACAATGAGCAGTTCTTC. This chain links TRBV7-6 with TRBJ2-1; weak D call: TRBD2 (5 bases). With 7 bases removed from V and 0 bases from J, the gap between germline ends came to 13 bases. This CDR3 is built from 15 residues. Germline V lookup: CDR1 SGHVS, CDR2 FNYEAQ.

This clonotype was recorded at least ten times. This rearrangement joins TRBV6-4 to TRBJ2-1; TRBD2 matches 12 bases. The V gene end was trimmed by 6 bases and the J gene end by 8 bases; junction bases not matched to a gene: 8. There are 15 residues in the CDR3. The V gene's germline CDR1 is MRHNA and CDR2 SNTAGT. CDR3 nucleotide sequence: TGTGCCAGCAGCCGGACTAGCGGGGAGGGGCATGAGCAGTTCTTC. Translated, it gives CASSRTSGEGHEQFF.

This clonotype occurred once. This may be a read error: a much more frequent sequence differs by one nucleotide. J is TRBJ1-5 and V is TRBV10-3; the D is unclear. The CDR3 runs to 16 residues. Germline V CDR1 and CDR2: ENHRY, SYGVKD. CDR3 amino acids: CTISEGPGQGNQPQHF. Written as DNA, the CDR3 is TGTACCATCAGTGAGGGCCCGGGCCAGGGCAATCAGCCCCAGCATTTT.

The J gene is TRBJ2-5, the V gene TRBV5-6, with D perhaps TRBD2 (6 bases). There are 12 residues in the CDR3. V shed 4 bases and J shed 4 bases, with 8 bases lying between them. The germline V gene has CDR1 SGHDT and CDR2 YYEEEE. This CDR3 reads CASSRELETQYF. The CDR3 DNA sequence: TGTGCCAGCAGCCGGGAGTTAGAGACCCAGTACTTC.

The chain is built from TRBV7-2 and TRBJ2-7; D gene uncertain. V gave up 3 bases and J gave up 5 bases, with 14 bases separating them. Germline CDR1 reads SGHTA; CDR2 reads FQGNSA. The CDR3 loop spans 14 amino acids. The CDR3 is CASSFTGPINEQYF. The DNA of the CDR3 is TGTGCCAGCAGCTTTACCGGGCCGATAAACGAGCAGTACTTC.

The V and J genes are TRBV7-2 and TRBJ2-2; D is undetermined. V lost 6 bases and J lost 4, with 15 bases in between. The germline V gene encodes CDR1 SGHTA and CDR2 FQGNSA. The CDR3 has 15 residues. The CDR3 is CASRYSMGFTGELFF. The CDR3, as DNA: TGTGCCAGCAGATATTCCATGGGTTTCACCGGGGAGCTGTTTTTT.

This clonotype was seen ten or more times. The chain links TRBV4-3 to TRBJ2-3, with D possibly matching TRBD2 (6 bases). V was pared by 0 bases and J by 5 bases, with 15 bases between. Germline CDR1 LGHNA, CDR2 YSLEER. The CDR3 has 16 amino acids. CDR3 nucleotide sequence: TGCGCCAGCAGCCAAGATTCCGGGGGAAGAGGAGATACGCAGTATTTT. Translated, it gives CASSQDSGGRGDTQYF.

This clonotype was counted a few times. CDR3 in DNA: TGTGCCAGCAGTTACTCGGGTTGGGGGACAGTGGCTGGAAACACCATATATTTT. Translating gives CASSYSGWGTVAGNTIYF. The chain employs TRBV6-5 and TRBJ1-3; 7 nucleotides agree with TRBD1. V trimming: 0 bases; J trimming: 2 bases; junction bases outside the gene matches: 10. The CDR3 has 18 amino acids. Germline assignment: CDR1 MNHEY and CDR2 SVGAGI.

This clonotype was picked up many times. The CDR3 loop reads CASKIPGPSSYEQYV. As DNA, the CDR3 is TGTGCCAGCAAAATACCGGGGCCGAGCTCCTACGAGCAGTACGTC. The chain recombines TRBV21-1 with TRBJ2-7; the D call of TRBD1 is as the table states it, not checked on the DNA. TRBV21-1 is a pseudogene locus. CDR3 length: 15 amino acids.

This chain joins TRBV6-2 or TRBV6-3 and TRBJ1-2; weak D call: TRBD1 (5 bases). There are 12 residues in the CDR3. Trimming stripped 8 bases from V and 4 bases from J, with 11 bases between. The germline V gene has CDR1 MNHEY and CDR2 SVGEGT. The CDR3 DNA follows: TGTGCCAGCGTTGGACAAGCCTATGGCTACACCTTC. It encodes CASVGQAYGYTF.

A word on this clonotype: At one end the junction does not follow the germline gene, possibly because of a read error. The J gene is TRBJ1-1, the V gene TRBV20-1; 8 bases fit TRBD1. Per the germline V gene, CDR1 is DFQATT and CDR2 is SNEGSKA (reference sequence). This CDR3 is built from 14 residues. CDR3 nucleotides: TGCGGTGCCGCAGGGGGCAAGGTGAACACTGAAGCTTTCTTT. Translating gives CGAAGGKVNTEAFF.

This clonotype was recorded many times. This chain links TRBV4-3 with TRBJ1-5; D is unresolved. Trimming cost V 1 base and J 5 bases, with 9 bases left between them. CDR3 length equals 14 residues. Germline CDR1 and CDR2: LGHNA and YSLEER. The CDR3 sequence: CASSQVVADQPQHF. The DNA for the CDR3 is TGCGCCAGCAGCCAAGTCGTGGCGGATCAGCCCCAGCATTTT.

This clonotype was picked up many times. V gene TRBV15 combines with J gene TRBJ2-3; D might be TRBD2 (6 bases). The germline gives CDR1 LNHNV, CDR2 YYDKDF (reference sequence). V shed 1 base and J shed 12 bases, with 14 bases lying between them. The CDR3 is 13 amino acids. For the CDR3, the DNA is TGTGCCACCAGCAGAGGAGGCGGGAACGCACAGTATTTT. It translates to CATSRGGGNAQYF.

This clonotype was seen at least ten times. V and J are TRBV12-3 or TRBV12-4 and TRBJ2-2, with 7 nucleotides matching TRBD1. The CDR3 contains 14 residues. Losses at the gene ends were 3 bases for V and 6 bases for J; bases not matched to a gene: 4. CDR3 nucleotide sequence: TGTGCCAGCAGTTTCGTAGGGGGCGCCGGGGAGCTGTTTTTT. The encoded protein is CASSFVGGAGELFF.

This clonotype has a handful of counts. The rearrangement joins TRBV24-1 to TRBJ1-2; 7 nucleotides match TRBD1. The germline V gene has CDR1 KGHDR and CDR2 SFDVKD. J gave up 8 bases and V 10 bases, and 9 bases lay outside the gene matches. The CDR3 totals 12 residues. DNA for the CDR3: TGTGCCACGTGGACAGGTGAACGGGGCTACACCTTC. Its protein is CATWTGERGYTF.

At least ten counts were recorded for this clonotype. The chain has TRBV7-8 and TRBJ2-7; TRBD1 is a possible D gene (6 bases). This CDR3 is 15 amino acids long. Germline loops: CDR1 SGHVS, CDR2 FQNEAQ. Trimming left V 1 base short and J 1 base short, with 11 bases between. The CDR3 coding sequence is TGTGCCAGCAGCTTAGTACAGGGTCCGTCCTACGAGCAGTACGTC. It codes for CASSLVQGPSYEQYV.

The V call is TRBV14, the J call TRBJ2-1; D gene unclear. The CDR3 runs 13 residues. With 1 base removed from V and 15 bases from J, the gap between germline ends came to 16 bases. The germline gives CDR1 SGHDN, CDR2 FVKESK. Here the CDR3 DNA reads TGTGCCAGCAGCCAAGTCCGGGTTCACGGACCGTTCTTC. It specifies CASSQVRVHGPFF. Drawing the rest from reference TRBV14 and TRBJ2-1, the complete variable domain is EAGVTQFPSHSVIEKGQTVTLRCDPISGHDNLYWYRRVMGKEIKFLLHFVKESKQDESGMPNNRFLAERTGGTYSTLKVQPAELEDSGVYFCASSQVRVHGPFFGPGTRLTVL.

V and J are TRBV24-1 and TRBJ1-1, with 9 bases that match TRBD1. The length of the CDR3 is 15 residues. The germline gives CDR1 KGHDR, CDR2 SFDVKD. The V gene end was trimmed by 5 bases and the J gene end by 3 bases; junction bases not matched to a gene: 6. The CDR3 loop is CATSVKTGGDTEAFF. Written as DNA, the CDR3 is TGTGCCACCAGTGTAAAGACAGGGGGTGACACTGAAGCTTTCTTT.

The sample holds a few counts of this clonotype. The chain combines TRBV7-9 with TRBJ2-2, with 10 bases aligning to TRBD2. The germline CDR1 and CDR2 sequences are SEHNR and FQNEAQ (reference sequence). V was pared by 5 bases and J by 4 bases, with 10 bases of the junction left unmatched. The CDR3 runs to 17 residues. The chain's CDR3 is CASSPAGGLSITGELFF. CDR3 nucleotide sequence: TGTGCCAGCAGCCCAGCGGGGGGGCTATCGATCACCGGGGAGCTGTTTTTT.

CDR3 loop: CASRWTPTYNEQFF. In nucleotides, the CDR3 is TGTGCCAGCAGGTGGACACCCACCTACAATGAGCAGTTCTTC. This rearrangement joins TRBV6-1 to TRBJ2-1; a possible D gene is TRBD1 (5 bases). V lost 6 bases, J lost 2 bases, and 11 bases lay in between. CDR3 length: 14 residues. The germline gives CDR1 MNHNS, CDR2 SASEGT.

This clonotype was seen repeatedly, ten times or more. The rearrangement links TRBV10-3 to TRBJ2-1; D is possibly TRBD2 (5 bases). Germline CDR1 reads ENHRY; CDR2 reads SYGVKD. V lost 4 bases and J 0 bases, leaving 13 bases between the germline ends. The CDR3 length is 16 residues. The CDR3 DNA follows: TGTGCCATCAGTGTAACGGGGTCTGACTCCTACAATGAGCAGTTCTTC. As protein: CAISVTGSDSYNEQFF.

This clonotype was seen repeatedly, ten times or more. The chain is built from TRBV7-2 and TRBJ1-6; D gene uncertain. Germline-derived CDR1 and CDR2 are SGHTA and FQGNSA. The CDR3 totals 14 residues. V was shortened by 2 bases and J by 9 bases, with 11 bases between the two germline ends. Here the CDR3 DNA reads TGTGCCAGCAGCTTATACCCCAGTACTTCACCCCTCCACTTT. It codes for CASSLYPSTSPLHF.

The gene calls are TRBV5-5 and TRBJ2-2; D possibly matches TRBD1 or TRBD2 (5 bases each). V lost 3 bases, J lost 7 bases, and 13 bases lay in between. Germline lookup yields CDR1 SGHKS and CDR2 YYEKEE (reference sequence). This CDR3 has 14 residues. The CDR3 here is CASSSWDVCGELFF. The DNA for the CDR3 is TGTGCCAGCAGCTCCTGGGACGTCTGCGGGGAGCTGTTTTTT.

This chain connects TRBV20-1 to TRBJ2-1, with a tentative D call TRBD2 (6 bases). With 6 bases removed from V and 2 bases from J, the gap between germline ends came to 11 bases. CDR3 length: 13 residues. Germline V CDR1 and CDR2: DFQATT, SNEGSKA (reference sequence). DNA for the CDR3: TGCAGTGCGATCAGGACTACCTACAATGAGCAGTTCTTC. Translating it yields CSAIRTTYNEQFF.

The chain joins TRBV4-3 to TRBJ2-1; TRBD2 aligns across 7 bases. There are 17 residues in the CDR3. V lost 2 bases, J lost 4 bases, and 11 bases stayed unmatched. Germline V gene sequence: CDR1 LGHNA, CDR2 YSLEER. The CDR3 is CASSQKRLAYTYNEQFF. Written as DNA, the CDR3 is TGCGCCAGCAGCCAAAAAAGACTAGCCTATACTTACAATGAGCAGTTCTTC.

There are many counts of this clonotype. This chain uses TRBV5-1 with TRBJ2-2; no clear D gene. The CDR3 sequence is 15 residues long. In germline, CDR1 is SGHRS, CDR2 YFSETQ. The V gene lost 2 bases and the J gene lost 1 base, with 9 bases spanning the gap. CDR3 residues: CASSFGIGNTGELFF. The CDR3, as DNA: TGCGCCAGCAGCTTCGGTATAGGGAACACCGGGGAGCTGTTTTTT.

This clonotype was seen at least ten times. This chain connects TRBV29-1 to TRBJ1-1; 8 bases match TRBD1. The CDR3 has 13 amino acids. Germline V gene data show CDR1 as SQVTM and CDR2 as ANQGSEA. V trimming: 6 bases; J trimming: 2 bases; junction bases outside the gene matches: 5. The CDR3 DNA is TGCAGCGTAAAAGACAGGGGTAACACTGAAGCTTTCTTT. It codes for CSVKDRGNTEAFF.